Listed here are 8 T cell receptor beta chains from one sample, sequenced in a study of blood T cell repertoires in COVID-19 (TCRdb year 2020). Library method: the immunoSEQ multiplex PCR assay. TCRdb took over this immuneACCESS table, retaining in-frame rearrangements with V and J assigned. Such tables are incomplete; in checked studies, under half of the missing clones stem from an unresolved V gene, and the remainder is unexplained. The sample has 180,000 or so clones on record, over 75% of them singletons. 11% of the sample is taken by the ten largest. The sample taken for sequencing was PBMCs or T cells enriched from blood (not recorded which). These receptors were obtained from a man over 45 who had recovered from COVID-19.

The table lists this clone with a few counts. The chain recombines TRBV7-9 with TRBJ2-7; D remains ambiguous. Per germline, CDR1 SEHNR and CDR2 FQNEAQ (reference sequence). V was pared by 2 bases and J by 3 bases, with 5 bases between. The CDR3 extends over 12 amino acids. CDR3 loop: CASSLSVYEQYF. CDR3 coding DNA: TGTGCCAGCAGCTTATCGGTCTACGAGCAGTACTTC.

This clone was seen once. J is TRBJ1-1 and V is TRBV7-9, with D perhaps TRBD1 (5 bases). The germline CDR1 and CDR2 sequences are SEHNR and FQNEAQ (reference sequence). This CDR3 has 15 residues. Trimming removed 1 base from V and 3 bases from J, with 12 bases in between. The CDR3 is CASSLGPLGDTEAFF. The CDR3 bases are TGTGCCAGCAGCTTAGGACCCCTAGGGGACACTGAAGCTTTCTTT. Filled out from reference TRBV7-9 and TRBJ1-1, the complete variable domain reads DTGVSQNPRHKITKRGQNVTFRCDPISEHNRLYWYRQTLGQGPEFLTYFQNEAQLEKSRLLSDRFSAERPKGSFSTLEIQRTEQGDSAMYLCASSLGPLGDTEAFFGQGTRLTVV.

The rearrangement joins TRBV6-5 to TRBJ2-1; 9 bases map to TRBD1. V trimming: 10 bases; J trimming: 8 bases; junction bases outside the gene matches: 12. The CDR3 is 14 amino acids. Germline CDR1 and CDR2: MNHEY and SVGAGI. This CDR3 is CATKTGGGIYEQFF. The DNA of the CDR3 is TGTGCCACCAAAACAGGGGGCGGAATCTATGAGCAGTTCTTC.

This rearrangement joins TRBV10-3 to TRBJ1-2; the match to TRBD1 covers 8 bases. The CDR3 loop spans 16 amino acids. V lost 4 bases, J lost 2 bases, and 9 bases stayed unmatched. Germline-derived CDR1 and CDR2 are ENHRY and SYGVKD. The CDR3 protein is CAISADRGGPNYGYTF. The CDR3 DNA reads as TGTGCCATCAGTGCTGACAGGGGCGGCCCAAACTATGGCTACACCTTC.

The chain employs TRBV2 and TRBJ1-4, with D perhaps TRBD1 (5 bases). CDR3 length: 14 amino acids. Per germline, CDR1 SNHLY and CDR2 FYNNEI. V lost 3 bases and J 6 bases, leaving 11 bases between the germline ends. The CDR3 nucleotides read TGTGCCAGCAGTGATTGGCAGGGTGATGAAAAACTGTTTTTT. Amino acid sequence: CASSDWQGDEKLFF.

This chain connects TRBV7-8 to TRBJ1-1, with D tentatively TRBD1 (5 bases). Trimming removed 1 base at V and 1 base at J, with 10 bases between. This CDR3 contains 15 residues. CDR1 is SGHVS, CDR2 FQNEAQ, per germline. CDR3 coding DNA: TGTGCCAGCAGCTTAGTGTTCCAGGGGAACACTGAAGCTTTCTTT. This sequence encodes CASSLVFQGNTEAFF.

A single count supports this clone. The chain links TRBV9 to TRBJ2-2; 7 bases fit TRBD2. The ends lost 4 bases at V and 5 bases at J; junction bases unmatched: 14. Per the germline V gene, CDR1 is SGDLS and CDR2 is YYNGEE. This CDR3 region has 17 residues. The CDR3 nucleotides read TGTGCCAGCAGCCCCGGCGGGGCGGGAGCAAGGACCGGGGAGCTGTTTTTT. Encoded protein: CASSPGGAGARTGELFF.

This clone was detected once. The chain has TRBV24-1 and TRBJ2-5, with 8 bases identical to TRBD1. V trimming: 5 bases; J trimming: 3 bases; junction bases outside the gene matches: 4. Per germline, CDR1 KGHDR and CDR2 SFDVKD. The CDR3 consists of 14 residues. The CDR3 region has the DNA TGTGCCACCAGTGGGCCGACAGGGGAAGAGACCCAGTACTTC. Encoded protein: CATSGPTGEETQYF.